Presented here are 31 T cell receptor beta chains from one specimen sequenced in a study of T cell changes during pregnancy in multiple sclerosis. Generated by immunoSEQ multiplex PCR, the TCRdb table keeps only in-frame clones and is missing some. Found here are 40,000 to 55,000 clones, around 90% of them singletons; the top ten hold approximately 0.4%. Specimen: CD4+ T cells from peripheral blood mononuclear cells, collected before pregnancy. The source is a female donor with multiple sclerosis, enrolled in a pregnancy study.

The rearrangement uses TRBV14 and TRBJ2-1, with 8 bases that match TRBD2. Trimming removed 4 bases from V and 1 base from J; junction bases left unmatched: 3. The CDR3 length is 15 residues. Germline loops: CDR1 SGHDN, CDR2 FVKESK. CDR3 region: CASSRQRESYNEQFF. The CDR3, as DNA: TGTGCCAGCAGCCGCCAGCGGGAGTCCTACAATGAGCAGTTCTTC.

The rearrangement joins TRBV6-6 to TRBJ1-2; possibly TRBD1 for D (5 bases). There are 13 residues in the CDR3. Trimming removed 0 bases at V and 8 bases at J, with 10 bases between. CDR1 and CDR2 from the germline V gene are MNHNY and SVGAGI (reference sequence). The CDR3 protein is CASSYSSGSGYTF. In DNA form, the CDR3 reads TGTGCCAGCAGTTACTCGTCAGGGTCCGGCTACACCTTC.

The V call is TRBV6-5, the J call TRBJ1-1; a weak D match, TRBD1 (5 bases). This CDR3 is 12 amino acids long. Germline V gene data show CDR1 as MNHEY and CDR2 as SVGAGI. Trimming left V 8 bases short and J 4 bases short, with 11 bases between. CDR3 region: CASRRGGTEAFF. DNA of the CDR3: TGTGCCAGCCGTCGGGGGGGCACTGAAGCTTTCTTT.

The gene calls are TRBV5-4 and TRBJ2-3; 12 nucleotides align to TRBD2. Losses at the gene ends were 9 bases for V and 0 bases for J; bases not matched to a gene: 14. CDR1 and CDR2 from the germline V gene are SGHNT and YYREEE (reference sequence). The CDR3 is 18 amino acids. DNA of the CDR3: TGTGCCACCCAAGCGGGGACTAGCGGGCCTACTAGCACAGATACGCAGTATTTT. This translates into CATQAGTSGPTSTDTQYF.

The chain joins TRBV7-2 to TRBJ2-1; maybe TRBD2 (5 bases). From germline, CDR1 is SGHTA and CDR2 FQGNSA. Trimming stripped 5 bases from V and 4 bases from J, with 12 bases between. This CDR3 is 14 amino acids long. The CDR3 DNA reads TGTGCCAGCAGCGGTCCACTAGGGTACAATGAGCAGTTCTTC. Amino acid sequence: CASSGPLGYNEQFF.

The chain joins TRBV29-1 to TRBJ2-2, with 7 bases aligning to TRBD1. The J segment lost 2 bases and the V segment lost 6 bases, leaving 12 bases of the junction unmatched. Looked up from germline, CDR1 is SQVTM and CDR2 is ANQGSEA. This CDR3 has 16 residues. The CDR3 bases are TGCAGCGTAGAGACTCTGACAGGGATAAACACCGGGGAGCTGTTTTTT. As protein: CSVETLTGINTGELFF.

This clone occurred a few times. The CDR3 region has the DNA TGCGCCAGCAGCTTGGCGACAGTCACAGATACGCAGTATTTT. Translated: CASSLATVTDTQYF. The V call is TRBV5-1, the J call TRBJ2-3; tentative D call: TRBD1 (5 bases). The CDR3 extends over 14 amino acids. Trimming pared 0 bases from V and 2 bases from J, leaving 7 bases between. Germline CDR1 reads SGHRS; CDR2 reads YFSETQ. Based on the CDR3 plus reference TRBV5-1 and TRBJ2-3, the full variable domain is KAGVTQTPRYLIKTRGQQVTLSCSPISGHRSVSWYQQTPGQGLQFLFEYFSETQRNKGNFPGRFSGRQFSNSRSEMNVSTLELGDSALYLCASSLATVTDTQYFGPGTRLTVL.

The chain carries TRBV2 and TRBJ2-7; D possibly corresponds to TRBD1 (6 bases). The CDR3 length is 11 residues. Germline assignment: CDR1 SNHLY and CDR2 FYNNEI. With 8 bases removed from V and 4 bases from J, the gap between germline ends came to 9 bases. The CDR3 DNA follows: TGTGCCAGCGCTACAGGGTACGAGCAGTACTTC. This sequence encodes CASATGYEQYF.

This clone occurred once. For the CDR3, the DNA is TGTGCCAGCAGCTCGGGTGGACTAGCGGGAGGCGCAGATACGCAGTATTTT. Its protein is CASSSGGLAGGADTQYF. This chain joins TRBV2 and TRBJ2-3; 14 nucleotides agree with TRBD2. V lost 6 bases, J lost 4 bases, and 9 bases stayed unmatched. This CDR3 is 17 amino acids long. In germline, CDR1 is SNHLY, CDR2 FYNNEI.

The V gene is TRBV7-8, the J gene TRBJ1-1; a weak D match, TRBD1 (5 bases). V shed 5 bases and J shed 1 base, with 14 bases lying between them. This CDR3 comprises 15 residues. Germline CDR1 and CDR2: SGHVS and FQNEAQ. CDR3 in DNA: TGTGCCAGCAGCCACCGGGACTCAAAGAACACTGAAGCTTTCTTT. It translates to CASSHRDSKNTEAFF.

CDR3: CASSIDLGALATF. CDR3 sequence (DNA): TGTGCCAGTAGTATAGATTTGGGGGCGCTAGCCACCTTC. The rearrangement joins TRBV19 to TRBJ1-2, with D perhaps matching TRBD1 (6 bases). The CDR3 contains 13 residues. The V gene lost 0 bases and the J gene lost 13 bases, with 15 bases spanning the gap. Germline V lookup: CDR1 LNHDA, CDR2 SQIVND (reference sequence).

The chain is built from TRBV9 and TRBJ1-5; 8 nucleotides line up with TRBD1. The CDR3 runs 16 residues. The germline V gene encodes CDR1 SGDLS and CDR2 YYNGEE. After removal of 2 bases from V and 0 bases from J, the junction contained 4 bases not matched to a gene. CDR3 nucleotides: TGTGCCAGCAGCGTTGACAGGGGAAATAGCAATCAGCCCCAGCATTTT. Protein product: CASSVDRGNSNQPQHF.

The chain recombines TRBV7-8 with TRBJ1-4; 11 nucleotides align to TRBD1. The CDR3 sequence is 15 residues long. Losses at the gene ends were 5 bases for V and 6 bases for J; bases not matched to a gene: 5. Germline lookup yields CDR1 SGHVS and CDR2 FQNEAQ. CDR3 sequence (DNA): TGTGCCAGCAGCCCTCGGACAGGGGGCGATGAAAAACTGTTTTTT. This sequence encodes CASSPRTGGDEKLFF.

The rearrangement links TRBV5-4 to TRBJ2-3, with TRBD2 matching 9 bases. Looked up from germline, CDR1 is SGHNT and CDR2 is YYREEE (reference sequence). J was trimmed by 0 bases and V by 3 bases; bases with no gene match: 8. This CDR3 has 17 amino acids. The CDR3 sequence: CASSSGAGGPSTDTQYF. CDR3 bases: TGTGCCAGCAGCTCTGGGGCGGGAGGGCCTAGCACAGATACGCAGTATTTT.

Here the CDR3 reads CASSLQWVRGNNEQYF. Here the CDR3 DNA reads TGTGCCAGCAGCCTCCAATGGGTTAGGGGCAATAACGAGCAGTACTTC. The rearrangement links TRBV5-5 to TRBJ2-7, with D possibly TRBD1 on 5 matching bases. Trimming took 4 bases from V and 5 from J, leaving 22 bases between them. Germline CDR1 reads SGHKS; CDR2 reads YYEKEE (reference sequence). This CDR3 contains 16 residues.

The chain employs TRBV19 and TRBJ2-1; the match to TRBD2 covers 10 bases. The germline V gene has CDR1 LNHDA and CDR2 SQIVND (reference sequence). V was clipped by 5 bases and J by 7 bases; unmatched bases: 5. CDR3 size: 14 residues. This CDR3 reads CASSQAGGFNEQFF. DNA of the CDR3: TGTGCCAGTAGTCAAGCGGGAGGGTTTAATGAGCAGTTCTTC. The full variable domain, rest sourced from reference TRBV19 and TRBJ2-1, is DGGITQSPKYLFRKEGQNVTLSCEQNLNHDAMYWYRQDPGQGLRLIYYSQIVNDFQKGDIAEGYSVSREKKESFPLTVTSAQKNPTAFYLCASSQAGGFNEQFFGPGTRLTVL.

The chain combines TRBV28 with TRBJ1-4; TRBD1 matches 8 bases. Per the germline V gene, CDR1 is MDHEN and CDR2 is SYDVKM. Trimming removed 8 bases from V and 1 base from J; junction bases left unmatched: 9. The CDR3 has 16 residues. The CDR3 sequence is CASRYQGAVTNEKLFF. Written as DNA, the CDR3 is TGTGCCAGCCGGTATCAGGGGGCAGTAACTAATGAAAAACTGTTTTTT.

The rearrangement joins TRBV19 to TRBJ1-1; 7 bases agree with TRBD1. Germline CDR1 and CDR2: LNHDA and SQIVND (reference sequence). The ends lost 4 bases at V and 0 bases at J; junction bases unmatched: 2. This CDR3 comprises 14 residues. CDR3 residues: CASSRGQLNTEAFF. For the CDR3, the DNA is TGTGCCAGTAGTAGGGGACAGCTGAACACTGAAGCTTTCTTT.

J is TRBJ2-2 and V is TRBV7-8; 9 nucleotides agree with TRBD1. Germline V lookup: CDR1 SGHVS, CDR2 FQNEAQ. The CDR3 length is 16 residues. V shed 5 bases and J 2 bases; nucleotides not matched to a gene: 6. CDR3 sequence: CASSLLGQGNTGELFF. The DNA of the CDR3 is TGTGCCAGCAGCCTACTGGGACAGGGCAACACCGGGGAGCTGTTTTTT.

The J gene is TRBJ1-2, the V gene TRBV2; D is possibly TRBD1 (6 bases). Germline-derived CDR1 and CDR2 are SNHLY and FYNNEI. The V end lost 7 bases, the J end lost 4 bases, and 13 bases lay between the germline ends. The CDR3 length is 13 residues. CDR3 in amino acids: CASNGGPGYGYTF. DNA of the CDR3: TGTGCCAGCAATGGGGGCCCGGGCTATGGCTACACCTTC. Looking up the rest from reference TRBV2 and TRBJ1-2 gives the full variable domain: EPEVTQTPSHQVTQMGQEVILRCVPISNHLYFYWYRQILGQKVEFLVSFYNNEISEKSEIFDDQFSVERPDGSNFTLKIRSTKLEDSAMYFCASNGGPGYGYTFGSGTRLTVV.

V is TRBV7-2 and J is TRBJ2-3; 10 bases fit TRBD2. V dropped 2 bases and J dropped 3; count of bases not matched to a gene: 2. There are 15 residues in the CDR3. Germline V gives CDR1 SGHTA, CDR2 FQGNSA. The CDR3: CASSLWGLATDTQYF. In nucleotides, the CDR3 is TGTGCCAGCAGCTTATGGGGACTAGCGACAGATACGCAGTATTTT.

This chain joins TRBV19 and TRBJ2-3; weak D call: TRBD2 (6 bases). The germline V gene encodes CDR1 LNHDA and CDR2 SQIVND (reference sequence). The CDR3 covers 13 residues. The germline V and J ends were trimmed by 7 bases and 7 bases, with 15 bases remaining between them. The CDR3 protein is CASTEGLGNTQYF. DNA of the CDR3: TGTGCCAGTACGGAGGGATTAGGAAATACGCAGTATTTT.

This clone was observed once. This sequence joins TRBV5-4 and TRBJ2-5; 11 nucleotides match TRBD2. CDR1 and CDR2 from the germline V gene are SGHNT and YYREEE (reference sequence). V lost 4 bases, J lost 5 bases, and 10 bases stayed unmatched. The CDR3 length is 16 residues. This CDR3 reads CASSRDRSGRGETQYF. For the CDR3, the DNA is TGTGCCAGCAGCAGGGATCGTAGCGGGAGGGGGGAGACCCAGTACTTC.

The count of this clone is one. The chain joins TRBV4-2 to TRBJ2-1, with 8 bases that match TRBD1. The CDR3 consists of 16 residues. V gave up 4 bases and J gave up 3 bases; unmatched junction bases: 8. Germline V lookup: CDR1 LGHNA, CDR2 YNFKEQ. CDR3 nucleotides: TGTGCCAGCAGCCCTCCCTCAGGGGGCGGCTACAATGAGCAGTTCTTC. The encoded protein is CASSPPSGGGYNEQFF.

V gene TRBV5-1 combines with J gene TRBJ1-3; D not certain. The CDR3 has 16 residues. Germline lookup yields CDR1 SGHRS and CDR2 YFSETQ. V lost 1 base and J lost 0, with 11 bases in between. CDR3 protein: CASSLWEGSSGNTIYF. The CDR3 DNA follows: TGCGCCAGCAGCTTGTGGGAAGGGAGCTCTGGAAACACCATATATTTT.

The rearrangement uses TRBV7-6 and TRBJ2-3, with D possibly TRBD2 on 6 matching bases. CDR3 size: 16 residues. Trimming took off 0 bases at V and 2 bases at J, with 12 bases between the two ends. Germline V gene lookup returns CDR1 SGHVS and CDR2 FNYEAQ. The CDR3 reads CASSLAASAPTDTQYF. The CDR3 nucleotides read TGTGCCAGCAGCTTAGCGGCTAGCGCTCCCACAGATACGCAGTATTTT.

CDR3 sequence (DNA): TGTGCCAGCAGTTTCTGGACAGGGGTCCCCTACGAGCAGTACTTC. Its translation: CASSFWTGVPYEQYF. The chain joins TRBV27 to TRBJ2-7, with 9 bases identical to TRBD1. The ends lost 3 bases at V and 2 bases at J; junction bases unmatched: 5. The CDR3 totals 15 residues. The germline CDR1 and CDR2 sequences are MNHEY and SMNVEV (reference sequence).

This chain uses TRBV19 with TRBJ2-5; possibly TRBD2 for D (7 bases). CDR3 length: 15 residues. Trimming removed 6 bases from V and 5 bases from J, with 19 bases in between. CDR1 is LNHDA, CDR2 SQIVND, per germline (reference sequence). The CDR3 sequence: CASSSSIGGEETQYF. In DNA, the CDR3 is TGTGCCAGTAGCTCCAGTATAGGGGGGGAGGAGACCCAGTACTTC.

The chain is built from TRBV19 and TRBJ1-1, with a weak D call TRBD1 (6 bases). The V gene lost 6 bases and the J gene lost 1 base, with 12 bases spanning the gap. Germline V gives CDR1 LNHDA, CDR2 SQIVND (reference sequence). The CDR3 consists of 14 residues. The CDR3 bases are TGTGCCAGTAGCGAACGGGGACAGAACACTGAAGCTTTCTTT. Translating it yields CASSERGQNTEAFF.

This chain connects TRBV5-5 to TRBJ1-4; TRBD1 aligns across 7 bases. Germline CDR1 is SGHKS and CDR2 is YYEKEE (reference sequence). The junction had 6 bases not matched to a gene; V was cut back by 5 bases and J by 8 bases. The CDR3 has 13 residues. CDR3: CASSWGQREKLFF. The CDR3 bases are TGTGCCAGCAGTTGGGGACAGCGGGAAAAACTGTTTTTT.

The J gene is TRBJ1-2, the V gene TRBV27, with D possibly TRBD1 on 5 matching bases. CDR1 MNHEY and CDR2 SMNVEV come from the germline V gene (reference sequence). V was clipped by 4 bases and J by 4 bases, with 16 bases between them. The CDR3 extends over 15 amino acids. CDR3 protein: CASSSSGTDFYGYTF. Here the CDR3 DNA reads TGTGCCAGCAGTTCCTCCGGGACTGACTTCTATGGCTACACCTTC.